These 10 T cell receptor beta chains came from one sample sequenced in a study of a mutant IDH1 vaccine in newly diagnosed glioma. The time point was: week 35, safety follow-up. Doses consisted of 300 ug of mutant IDH1 20-mer peptide each, paired with topical imiquimod. Profiled with immunoSEQ multiplex PCR; TCRdb holds only in-frame clones, not every one. The sample holds some 45,000 clones, roughly 83% seen once. What these receptors recognize is not known. The sequences come from PBMCs, collected from a glioma patient whose treatment included an IDH1 peptide vaccine. These receptor sequences come from a woman aged 50 to 60 with glioma.

This clone was seen a single time. The genes are TRBV18 and TRBJ1-2; TRBD1 agrees at 12 bases. Germline loops: CDR1 KGHSH, CDR2 LQKENI. Germline trimming cut 0 bases from V and 4 bases from J; bases unmatched to any gene: 9. The CDR3 contains 18 residues. The chain's CDR3 is CASSPPGTGGLSLYGYTF. CDR3 DNA sequence: TGTGCCAGCTCACCACCGGGGACAGGGGGCCTTAGTCTCTATGGCTACACCTTC.

The V and J genes are TRBV7-6 and TRBJ1-2, with 7 bases fitting TRBD1. The CDR3 consists of 14 residues. With V trimmed by 3 bases and J by 8 bases, 9 bases remained unmatched. Germline loops: CDR1 SGHVS, CDR2 FNYEAQ. The CDR3 nucleotides read TGTGCCAGCAGCTTGACAAGAGGGACAGAAGGCTACACCTTC. Translation gives CASSLTRGTEGYTF. The whole variable domain, remainder taken from reference TRBV7-6 and TRBJ1-2, is GAGVSQSPRYKVTKRGQDVALRCDPISGHVSLYWYRQALGQGPEFLTYFNYEAQQDKSGLPNDRFSAERPEGSISTLTIQRTEQRDSAMYRCASSLTRGTEGYTFGSGTRLTVV.

The CDR3 DNA follows: TGTGCCAGCAGCTTAAAAGGAGGGGAGACCCAGTACTTC. It specifies CASSLKGGETQYF. The chain uses TRBV7-2 and TRBJ2-5; TRBD2 is a possible D gene (6 bases). The V gene lost 2 bases and the J gene lost 5 bases, with 9 bases spanning the gap. Per germline, CDR1 SGHTA and CDR2 FQGNSA. The CDR3 extends over 13 amino acids.

The chain recombines TRBV7-2 with TRBJ2-7, with TRBD1 as a possible D gene (6 bases). This CDR3 is 15 amino acids long. Germline CDR1 SGHTA, CDR2 FQGNSA. Trimming shortened V by 1 base and J by 2 bases, and 12 bases separated the two germline ends. The CDR3 region is CASSLGTGPAYEQYF. CDR3 in DNA: TGTGCCAGCAGCTTAGGAACAGGGCCGGCCTACGAGCAGTACTTC.

The chain carries TRBV5-1 and TRBJ2-1; D is perhaps TRBD1 (5 bases). The CDR3 loop spans 14 amino acids. CDR1 and CDR2 (germline): SGHRS, YFSETQ. The V and J ends lost 0 bases and 4 bases respectively, with 8 bases between them. Here the CDR3 DNA reads TGCGCCAGCAGCTTGGGGGGCCTGTACAATGAGCAGTTCTTC. As protein: CASSLGGLYNEQFF.

This clone was detected once. This chain uses TRBV5-1 with TRBJ1-2, with 12 bases matching TRBD1. The CDR3 totals 14 residues. CDR1 and CDR2 (germline): SGHRS, YFSETQ. J was trimmed by 6 bases and V by 4 bases; bases with no gene match: 4. The CDR3 bases are TGCGCCAGCAGCGTGGGACAGGGGGCAGATGGCTACACCTTC. Translation gives CASSVGQGADGYTF.

The chain carries TRBV7-9 and TRBJ1-6; D is undetermined. Trimming removed 2 bases from V and 5 bases from J, with 16 bases in between. CDR1 is SEHNR and CDR2 is FQNEAQ in the germline V gene (reference sequence). This CDR3 has 17 residues. The CDR3 region has the DNA TGTGCCAGCAGCTTATTGGGCCGAGGGAAGGATAATTCACCCCTCCACTTT. It specifies CASSLLGRGKDNSPLHF.

There are a few counts of this clone. The chain uses TRBV7-2 and TRBJ1-1; TRBD1 might be the D (6 bases). Germline assignment: CDR1 SGHTA and CDR2 FQGNSA. The CDR3 has 15 amino acids. V was clipped by 4 bases and J by 6 bases, with 18 bases between them. The CDR3, as DNA: TGTGCCAGCAGCTCCTTAAGGTCGGGGGGCCCTGAAGCTTTCTTT. Amino acid sequence: CASSSLRSGGPEAFF.

The chain is built from TRBV15 and TRBJ1-5; tentatively, D is TRBD1 (5 bases). The CDR3 has 13 residues. The V end lost 8 bases, the J end lost 6 bases, and 14 bases lay between the germline ends. Germline V lookup: CDR1 LNHNV, CDR2 YYDKDF (reference sequence). The CDR3 nucleotides read TGTGCCACCTCGGCGGGGCCTGGTCAGCCCCAGCATTTT. Translation gives CATSAGPGQPQHF.

This chain links TRBV6-6 with TRBJ1-2, with 7 bases lining up with TRBD1. CDR3 length: 14 amino acids. Germline V lookup: CDR1 MNHNY, CDR2 SVGAGI (reference sequence). With V trimmed by 6 bases and J by 4 bases, 8 bases remained unmatched. The chain's CDR3 is CASRPTGMAYGYTF. Here the CDR3 DNA reads TGTGCCAGCAGACCGACAGGGATGGCCTATGGCTACACCTTC.